A selection of T cell receptor beta chains follows, all from one sample in a study of cytomegalovirus exposure and HLA in healthy donors. Using immunoSEQ multiplex PCR, the repertoire was profiled, and TCRdb retains in-frame clones only, with some absent. The table has under 200,000 clones, 60% to 80% seen once. Sequencing input: PBMCs. These receptors originate from a male donor in good health and CMV-seronegative. Both conserved end residues are trimmed from each CDR3. Only some rows state a clone size, as once, few, many or a class for expanded clones.

V gene	clone size	CDR3 protein
TRBV13	NA	ASSRLAGFYEQY
TRBV5-1	NA	ASSLGGVSTLHEQY
TRBV9	NA	ASSLTGALDNEQF
TRBV5-1	NA	ASSLAPISVTGSYEQY
TRBV4-2	once	ASSQGRSGSNEKLF
TRBV5-3	once	ARSIVGLAGGLTHEQY
TRBV5-1	NA	ASSYSHGAETQY
TRBV5-1	NA	ASSLFVSGPTEAYEQY
TRBV19	NA	ASSMAGVKNEQF
TRBV4-1	few	ASSQDRGTGNTIY
TRBV5-1	few	ASSLEGLAGGLGQETQY
TRBV20-1	few	SVQGPYEQY
TRBV5-1	NA	ASSLVGTDHYGYT
TRBV12-5	few	ASGNPDRGYDTQY
TRBV2	NA	ASSWTGVSNQPQH
TRBV5-1	few	ASREAGIQETQY
TRBV9	NA	ASSAQRGGGDTQY
TRBV19	NA	ASSLDKRGLH
TRBV4-1	NA	ASSQDPKGGNEQY
TRBV5-1	NA	ASSPQGNYEQY
TRBV28	few	ASSFSSGQGADSNQPQH
TRBV11-1	NA	ASSVGTSGLKVGEQY
TRBV6-5	NA	ASSYSGGMYTEAF
TRBV19	NA	ASSISSRGVRISYEQY
TRBV9	NA	ASSSSGSGDTGELF
TRBV30	NA	AWGPGLAHNEQF
TRBV11-2	few	ASSAGSGANVLT
TRBV19	NA	ASSGQGPRTQY
TRBV19	NA	ATFYRGGYT